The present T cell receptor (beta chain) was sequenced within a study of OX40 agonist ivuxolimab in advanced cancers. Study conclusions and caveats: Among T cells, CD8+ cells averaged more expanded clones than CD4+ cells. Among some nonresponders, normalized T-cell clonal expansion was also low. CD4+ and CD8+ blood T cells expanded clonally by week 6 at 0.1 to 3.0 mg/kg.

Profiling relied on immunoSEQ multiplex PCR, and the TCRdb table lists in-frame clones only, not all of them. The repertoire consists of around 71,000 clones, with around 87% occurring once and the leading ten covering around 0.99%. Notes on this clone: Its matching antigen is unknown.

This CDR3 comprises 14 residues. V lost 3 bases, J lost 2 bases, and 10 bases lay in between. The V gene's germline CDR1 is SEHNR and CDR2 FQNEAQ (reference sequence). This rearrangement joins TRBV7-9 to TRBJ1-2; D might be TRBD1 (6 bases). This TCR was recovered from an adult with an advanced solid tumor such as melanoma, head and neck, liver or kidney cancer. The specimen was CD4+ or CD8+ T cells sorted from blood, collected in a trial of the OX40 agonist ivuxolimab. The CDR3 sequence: CASSFAGTNYGYTF. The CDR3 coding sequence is TGTGCCAGCAGCTTTGCCGGGACAAACTATGGCTACACCTTC.